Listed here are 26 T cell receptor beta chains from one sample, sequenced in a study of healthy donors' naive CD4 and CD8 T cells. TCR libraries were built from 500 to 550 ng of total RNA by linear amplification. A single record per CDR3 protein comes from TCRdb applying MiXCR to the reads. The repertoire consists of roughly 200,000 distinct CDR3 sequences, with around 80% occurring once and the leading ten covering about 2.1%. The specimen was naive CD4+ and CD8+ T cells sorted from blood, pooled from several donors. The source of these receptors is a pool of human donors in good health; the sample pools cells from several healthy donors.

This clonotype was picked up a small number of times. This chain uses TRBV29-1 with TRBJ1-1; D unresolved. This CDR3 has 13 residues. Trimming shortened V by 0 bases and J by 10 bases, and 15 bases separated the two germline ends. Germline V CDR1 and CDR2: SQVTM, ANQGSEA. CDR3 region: CSVEDSSYWVAFF. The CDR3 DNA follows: TGCAGCGTTGAAGATTCGTCTTACTGGGTAGCTTTCTTT.

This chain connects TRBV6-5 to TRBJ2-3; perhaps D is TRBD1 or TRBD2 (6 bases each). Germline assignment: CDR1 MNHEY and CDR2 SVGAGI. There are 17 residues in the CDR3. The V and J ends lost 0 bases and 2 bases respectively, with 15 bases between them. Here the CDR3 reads CASSYSYREVDTDTQYF. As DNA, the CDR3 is TGTGCCAGCAGTTACTCATACAGGGAGGTCGACACAGATACGCAGTATTTT.

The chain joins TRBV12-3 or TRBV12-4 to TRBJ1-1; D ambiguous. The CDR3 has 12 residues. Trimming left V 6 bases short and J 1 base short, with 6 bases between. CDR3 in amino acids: CASRVRNTEAFF. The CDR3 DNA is TGTGCCAGCAGGGTTCGGAACACTGAAGCTTTCTTT.

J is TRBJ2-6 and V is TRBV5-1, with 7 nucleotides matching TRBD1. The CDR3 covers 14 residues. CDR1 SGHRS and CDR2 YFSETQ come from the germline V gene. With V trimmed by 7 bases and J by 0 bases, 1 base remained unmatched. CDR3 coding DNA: TGCGCCAGCGGGGACAGCTCTGGGGCCAACGTCCTGACTTTC. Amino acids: CASGDSSGANVLTF.

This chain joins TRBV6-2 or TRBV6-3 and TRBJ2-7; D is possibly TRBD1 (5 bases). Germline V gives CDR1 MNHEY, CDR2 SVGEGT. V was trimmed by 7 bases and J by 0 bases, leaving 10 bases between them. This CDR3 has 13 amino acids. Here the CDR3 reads CASMGQPSYEQYF. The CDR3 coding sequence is TGTGCCAGCATGGGGCAGCCCTCCTACGAGCAGTACTTC.

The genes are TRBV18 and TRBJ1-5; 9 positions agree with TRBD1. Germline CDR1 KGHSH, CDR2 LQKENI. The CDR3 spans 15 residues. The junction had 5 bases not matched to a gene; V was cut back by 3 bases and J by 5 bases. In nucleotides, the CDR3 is TGTGCCAGCTCACCCGTGGGACAGGGTTATCAGCCCCAGCATTTT. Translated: CASSPVGQGYQPQHF.

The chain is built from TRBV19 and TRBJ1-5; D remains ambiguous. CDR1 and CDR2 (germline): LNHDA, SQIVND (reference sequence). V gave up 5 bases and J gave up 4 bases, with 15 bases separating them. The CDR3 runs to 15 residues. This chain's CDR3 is CASSLWTEKNQPQHF. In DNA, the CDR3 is TGTGCCAGTAGTCTATGGACGGAAAAGAATCAGCCCCAGCATTTT.

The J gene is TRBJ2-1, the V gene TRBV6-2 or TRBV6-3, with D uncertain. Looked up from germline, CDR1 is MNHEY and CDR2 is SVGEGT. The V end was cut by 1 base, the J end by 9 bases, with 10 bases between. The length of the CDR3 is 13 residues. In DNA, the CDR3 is TGTGCCAGCAGTTACTTAGAGAGAGCTGAGCAGTTCTTC. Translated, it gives CASSYLERAEQFF.

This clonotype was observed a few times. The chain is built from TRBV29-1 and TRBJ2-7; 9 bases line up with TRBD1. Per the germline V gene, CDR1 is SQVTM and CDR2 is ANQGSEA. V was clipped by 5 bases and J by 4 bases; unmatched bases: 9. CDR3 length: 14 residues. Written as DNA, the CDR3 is TGCAGCGTTACCGGGGGACAGGGAATTTACGAGCAGTACTTC. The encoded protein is CSVTGGQGIYEQYF.

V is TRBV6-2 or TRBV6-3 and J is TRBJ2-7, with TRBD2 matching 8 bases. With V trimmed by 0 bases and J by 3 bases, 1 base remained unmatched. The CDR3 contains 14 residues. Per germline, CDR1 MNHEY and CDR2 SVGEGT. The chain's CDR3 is CASSYSGTSYEQYF. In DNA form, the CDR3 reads TGTGCCAGCAGTTACTCCGGGACTAGCTACGAGCAGTACTTC.

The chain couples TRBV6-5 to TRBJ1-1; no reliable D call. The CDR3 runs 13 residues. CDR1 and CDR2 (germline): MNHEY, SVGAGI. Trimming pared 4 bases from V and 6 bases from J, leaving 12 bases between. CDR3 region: CASSFTRGPEAFF. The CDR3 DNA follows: TGTGCCAGCAGTTTTACACGCGGCCCTGAAGCTTTCTTT.

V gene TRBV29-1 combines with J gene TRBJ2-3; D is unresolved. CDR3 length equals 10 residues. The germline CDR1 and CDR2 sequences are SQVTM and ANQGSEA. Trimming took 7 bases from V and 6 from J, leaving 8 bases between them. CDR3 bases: TGCAGCGCCCGTGAGGATACGCAGTATTTT. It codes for CSAREDTQYF.

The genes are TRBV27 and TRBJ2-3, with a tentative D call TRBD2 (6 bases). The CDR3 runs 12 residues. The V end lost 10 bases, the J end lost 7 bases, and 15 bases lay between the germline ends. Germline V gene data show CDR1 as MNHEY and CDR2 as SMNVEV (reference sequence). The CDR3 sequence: CATRGITNTQYF. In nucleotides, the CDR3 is TGTGCCACCCGCGGGATCACGAATACGCAGTATTTT.

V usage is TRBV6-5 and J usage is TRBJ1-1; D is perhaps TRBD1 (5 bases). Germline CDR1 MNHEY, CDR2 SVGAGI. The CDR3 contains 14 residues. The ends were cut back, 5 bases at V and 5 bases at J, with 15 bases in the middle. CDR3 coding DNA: TGTGCCAGCAGTCCCGGGACCAAGCAGACTGAAGCTTTCTTT. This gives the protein CASSPGTKQTEAFF.

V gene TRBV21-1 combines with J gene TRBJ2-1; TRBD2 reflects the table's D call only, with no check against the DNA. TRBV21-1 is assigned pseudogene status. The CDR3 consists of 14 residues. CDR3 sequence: CASSTGGPSGEQFF. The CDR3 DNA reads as TGTGCCAGCAGCACTGGAGGGCCGAGCGGTGAGCAGTTCTTC.

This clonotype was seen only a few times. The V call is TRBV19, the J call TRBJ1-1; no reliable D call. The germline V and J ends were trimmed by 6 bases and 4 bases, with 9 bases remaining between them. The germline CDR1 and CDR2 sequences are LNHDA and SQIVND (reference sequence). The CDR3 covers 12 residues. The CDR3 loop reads CASRAGLTEAFF. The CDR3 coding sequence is TGTGCCAGTAGAGCAGGCCTCACTGAAGCTTTCTTT.

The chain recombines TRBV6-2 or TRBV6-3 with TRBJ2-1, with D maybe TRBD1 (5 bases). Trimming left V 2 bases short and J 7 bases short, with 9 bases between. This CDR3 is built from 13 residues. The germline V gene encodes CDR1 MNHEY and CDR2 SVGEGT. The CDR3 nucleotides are TGTGCCAGCAGTTACCAGGCAGGGAATGAGCAGTTCTTC. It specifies CASSYQAGNEQFF.

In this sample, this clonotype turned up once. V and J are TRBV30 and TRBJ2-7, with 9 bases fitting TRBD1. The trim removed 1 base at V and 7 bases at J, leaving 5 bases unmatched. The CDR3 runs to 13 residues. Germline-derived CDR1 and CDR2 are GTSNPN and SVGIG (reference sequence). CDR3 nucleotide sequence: TGTGCCTGGAGTGAAGGGACAGGGTGGGAGCAGTACTTC. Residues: CAWSEGTGWEQYF.

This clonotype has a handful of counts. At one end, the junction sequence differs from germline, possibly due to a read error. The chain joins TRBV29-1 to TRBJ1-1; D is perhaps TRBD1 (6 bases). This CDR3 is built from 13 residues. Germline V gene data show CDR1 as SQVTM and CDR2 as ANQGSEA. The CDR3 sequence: CSVEEPRGTEAFF. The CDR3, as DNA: TGCAGCGTAGAAGAACCCAGGGGCACTGAAGCTTTCTTT. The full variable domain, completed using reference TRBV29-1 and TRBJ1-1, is SAVISQKPSRDICQRGTSLTIQCQVDSQVTMMFWYRQQPGQSLTLIATANQGSEATYESGFVIDKFPISRPNLTFSTLTVSNMSPEDSSIYLCSVEEPRGTEAFFGQGTRLTVV.

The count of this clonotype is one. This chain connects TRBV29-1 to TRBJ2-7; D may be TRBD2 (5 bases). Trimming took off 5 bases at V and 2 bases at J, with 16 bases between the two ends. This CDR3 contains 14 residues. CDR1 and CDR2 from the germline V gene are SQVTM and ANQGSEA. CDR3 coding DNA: TGCAGCGTTAGGACTGATTTAGGAGCCTACGAGCAGTACTTC. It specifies CSVRTDLGAYEQYF.

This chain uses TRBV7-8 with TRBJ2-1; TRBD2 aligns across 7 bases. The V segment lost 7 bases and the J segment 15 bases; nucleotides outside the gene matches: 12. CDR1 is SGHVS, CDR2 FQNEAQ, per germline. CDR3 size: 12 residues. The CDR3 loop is CASTNGARELFF. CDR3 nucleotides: TGTGCCAGCACCAACGGAGCGCGGGAGTTGTTCTTC.

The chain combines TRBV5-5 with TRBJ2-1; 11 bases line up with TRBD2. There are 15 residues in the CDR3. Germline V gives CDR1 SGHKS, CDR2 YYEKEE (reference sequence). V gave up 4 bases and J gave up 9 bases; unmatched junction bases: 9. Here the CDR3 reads CASSGVLAGASEQFF. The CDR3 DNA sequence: TGTGCCAGCAGCGGAGTACTAGCGGGAGCGAGTGAGCAGTTCTTC.

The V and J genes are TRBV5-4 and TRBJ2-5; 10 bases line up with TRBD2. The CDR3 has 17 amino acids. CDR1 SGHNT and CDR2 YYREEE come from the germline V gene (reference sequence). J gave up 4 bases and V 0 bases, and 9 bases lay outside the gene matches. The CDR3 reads CASSLGRLAGVSETQYF. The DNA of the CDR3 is TGTGCCAGCAGCTTGGGGCGGCTAGCGGGAGTCTCAGAGACCCAGTACTTC.

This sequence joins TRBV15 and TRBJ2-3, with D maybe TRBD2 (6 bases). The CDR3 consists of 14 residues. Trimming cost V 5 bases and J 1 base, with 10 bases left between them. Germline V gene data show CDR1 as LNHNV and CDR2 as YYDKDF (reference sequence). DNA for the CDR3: TGTGCCACCAGCCCTCCTAGCGGCACAGATACGCAGTATTTT. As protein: CATSPPSGTDTQYF.

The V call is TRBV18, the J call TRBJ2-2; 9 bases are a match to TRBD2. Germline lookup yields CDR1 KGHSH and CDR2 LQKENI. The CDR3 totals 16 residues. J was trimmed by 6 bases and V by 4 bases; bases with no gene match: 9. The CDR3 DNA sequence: TGTGCCAGCTCACGCGCGGGAGGGCCGAGTGCCGGGGAGCTGTTTTTT. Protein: CASSRAGGPSAGELFF.

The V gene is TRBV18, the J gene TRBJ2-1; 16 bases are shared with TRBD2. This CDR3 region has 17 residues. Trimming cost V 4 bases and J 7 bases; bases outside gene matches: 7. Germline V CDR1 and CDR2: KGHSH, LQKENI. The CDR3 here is CASSRPGLAGGPNEQFF. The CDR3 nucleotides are TGTGCCAGCTCACGACCGGGACTAGCGGGAGGGCCGAATGAGCAGTTCTTC.